Presented here are 32 T cell receptor beta chains from one specimen sequenced in a study of technical replicates of blood from a handful of donors. Assay used: immunoSEQ multiplex PCR; TCRdb lists only in-frame clones, some missing. The sample has 65,000 to 75,000 clones, about 90% seen once. Sequencing was performed on PBMCs. These receptors all stem from a human donor in good health. Some clones in this sample may be carry-over from other donors' samples.

V is TRBV5-1 and J is TRBJ2-1; 11 bases agree with TRBD2. With 6 bases clipped from V and 5 bases from J, the junction kept 10 bases outside the gene matches. The CDR3 loop spans 16 amino acids. Germline assignment: CDR1 SGHRS and CDR2 YFSETQ. The CDR3 loop is CASNQLAGATNNEQFF. The CDR3 nucleotides read TGCGCCAGCAACCAACTAGCGGGGGCTACTAACAATGAGCAGTTCTTC.

This clone was counted between two and nine times. The V call is TRBV4-2, the J call TRBJ2-7; TRBD2 might be the D (6 bases). CDR3 length equals 15 residues. V was trimmed by 4 bases and J by 5 bases, leaving 18 bases between them. Germline V gives CDR1 LGHNA, CDR2 YNFKEQ. The CDR3: CASSPLIRGVDEQYF. Here the CDR3 DNA reads TGTGCCAGCAGCCCCTTGATTCGCGGGGTCGACGAGCAGTACTTC.

This chain's CDR3 is CASSDPGKGRKYF. DNA of the CDR3: TGTGCCAGCAGCGATCCCGGGAAGGGTCGGAAGTATTTT. This chain connects TRBV5-8 to TRBJ2-3; a possible D gene is TRBD2 (5 bases). V was pared by 4 bases and J by 13 bases, with 19 bases between. The CDR3 is 13 residues long. Germline assignment: CDR1 SGHTS and CDR2 YDEGEE. The full variable domain, its missing parts supplied by reference TRBV5-8 and TRBJ2-3, is EAGVTQSPTHLIKTRGQQATLRCSPISGHTSVYWYQQALGLGLQFLLWYDEGEERNRGNFPPRFSGRQFPNYSSELNVNALELEDSALYLCASSDPGKGRKYFGPGTRLTVL.

This clone was picked up a small number of times. This chain uses TRBV4-3 with TRBJ2-4; 13 nucleotides align to TRBD2. The germline V gene has CDR1 LGHNA and CDR2 YSLEER. V was pared by 4 bases and J by 0 bases, with 6 bases of the junction left unmatched. This CDR3 is built from 18 residues. The CDR3 protein is CASSPGLAGLLAKNIQYF. The DNA of the CDR3 is TGCGCCAGCAGCCCGGGACTAGCGGGGCTCCTAGCCAAAAACATTCAGTACTTC.

The chain is built from TRBV7-2 and TRBJ1-1, with TRBD1 matching over 10 bases. Germline-derived CDR1 and CDR2 are SGHTA and FQGNSA. V was pared by 1 base and J by 0 bases, with 5 bases of the junction left unmatched. CDR3 size: 17 residues. CDR3 DNA sequence: TGTGCCAGCAGCTTAGGGGGACAGGGGAAGGTGAACACTGAAGCTTTCTTT. Amino acid sequence: CASSLGGQGKVNTEAFF.

This chain links TRBV6-1 with TRBJ1-2; a possible D gene is TRBD1 (5 bases). The CDR3 extends over 14 amino acids. CDR1 MNHNS and CDR2 SASEGT come from the germline V gene. Trimming stripped 1 base from V and 5 bases from J, with 11 bases between. The CDR3 sequence: CASSEGGGRYGYTF. The CDR3 region has the DNA TGTGCCAGCAGTGAAGGGGGGGGTCGGTATGGCTACACCTTC.

The J gene is TRBJ2-1, the V gene TRBV7-2; D unclear. Germline V gives CDR1 SGHTA, CDR2 FQGNSA. Trimming took 5 bases from V and 8 from J, leaving 10 bases between them. This CDR3 is built from 12 residues. Here the CDR3 DNA reads TGTGCCAGCAGCCCAGTACGGGATGAGCAGTTCTTC. This gives the protein CASSPVRDEQFF. Full variable domain (missing parts from reference TRBV7-2 and TRBJ2-1): GAGVSQSPSNKVTEKGKDVELRCDPISGHTALYWYRQSLGQGLEFLIYFQGNSAPDKSGLPSDRFSAERTGGSVSTLTIQRTQQEDSAVYLCASSPVRDEQFFGPGTRLTVL.

The rearrangement joins TRBV9 to TRBJ2-7; TRBD2 aligns across 15 bases. CDR1 SGDLS and CDR2 YYNGEE come from the germline V gene. This CDR3 spans 18 amino acids. The V segment lost 3 bases and the J segment 6 bases; nucleotides outside the gene matches: 13. The DNA for the CDR3 is TGTGCCAGCAGCGAAAGGGGAGGACTAGCGGGGGGGCCTGTCGAGCAGTACTTC. It specifies CASSERGGLAGGPVEQYF.

This clone was found once. CDR3 nucleotide sequence: TGTGCCAGCAGCCTCCGGGACTGGGCTGGTGAAGCTTTCTTT. This codes for CASSLRDWAGEAFF. This sequence joins TRBV7-2 and TRBJ1-1, with D possibly being TRBD1 (5 bases). CDR3 size: 14 residues. Germline V lookup: CDR1 SGHTA, CDR2 FQGNSA. Trimming removed 5 bases at V and 7 bases at J, with 17 bases between.

In this sample, this clone turned up once. The gene calls are TRBV4-2 and TRBJ2-2, with a weak D call TRBD2 (5 bases). The CDR3 contains 15 residues. Germline V gives CDR1 LGHNA, CDR2 YNFKEQ. Trimming removed 4 bases from V and 1 base from J, with 10 bases in between. The CDR3 region has the DNA TGTGCCAGCAGCCCCTATCGGGGGAACACCGGGGAGCTGTTTTTT. Translation gives CASSPYRGNTGELFF.

In DNA form, the CDR3 reads TGTGCCATCCACCCCGGCGGGAGCTCTGGAAACACCATATATTTT. This translates into CAIHPGGSSGNTIYF. The chain combines TRBV27 with TRBJ1-3, with D unclear. The CDR3 consists of 15 residues. With 10 bases removed from V and 0 bases from J, the gap between germline ends came to 16 bases. Per the germline V gene, CDR1 is MNHEY and CDR2 is SMNVEV (reference sequence).

This chain links TRBV10-3 with TRBJ1-1, with D possibly matching TRBD1 (6 bases). Germline V gene data show CDR1 as ENHRY and CDR2 as SYGVKD. Trimming took off 0 bases at V and 4 bases at J, with 9 bases between the two ends. This CDR3 comprises 14 residues. CDR3 in DNA: TGTGCCATCAGTGAGTCGAGGGGGATCACTGAAGCTTTCTTT. Its translation: CAISESRGITEAFF.

This clone occurred once. The J gene is TRBJ1-4, the V gene TRBV5-4; 8 nucleotides align to TRBD1. CDR3 size: 16 residues. Germline V gene lookup returns CDR1 SGHNT and CDR2 YYREEE (reference sequence). V lost 4 bases and J lost 4; bases outside the gene matches: 9. CDR3 in DNA: TGTGCCAGCAGCCGGGGCACAGGGACAGGTAATGAAAAACTGTTTTTT. Protein sequence: CASSRGTGTGNEKLFF.

There are a few counts of this clone. This chain connects TRBV30 to TRBJ1-2, with TRBD1 as a possible D gene (5 bases). CDR1 and CDR2 (germline): GTSNPN, SVGIG (reference sequence). Trimming removed 1 base at V and 1 base at J, with 10 bases between. The CDR3 covers 14 residues. The CDR3 region is CAWSGTRLNYGYTF. CDR3 DNA sequence: TGTGCCTGGAGTGGGACACGCCTTAACTATGGCTACACCTTC.

This clone was observed a single time. V usage is TRBV29-1 and J usage is TRBJ2-7; D remains unclear. CDR1 SQVTM and CDR2 ANQGSEA come from the germline V gene. The CDR3 sequence is 11 residues long. V dropped 7 bases and J dropped 5 bases, with 12 bases sitting between them. DNA of the CDR3: TGCAGCGCCCGGCGTAGCAACGAGCAGTACTTC. It specifies CSARRSNEQYF.

The rearrangement joins TRBV4-3 to TRBJ2-2; the D gene is possibly TRBD2 (6 bases). In germline, CDR1 is LGHNA, CDR2 YSLEER. V was trimmed by 1 base and J by 7 bases, leaving 22 bases between them. The CDR3 runs 18 residues. This chain's CDR3 is CASSQVAHSTVGGGELFF. The DNA for the CDR3 is TGCGCCAGCAGCCAAGTTGCCCACTCAACTGTGGGAGGCGGGGAGCTGTTTTTT.

The chain is built from TRBV2 and TRBJ2-7, with D possibly being TRBD1 (6 bases). The germline V gene has CDR1 SNHLY and CDR2 FYNNEI. Trimming took 10 bases from V and 5 from J, leaving 12 bases between them. This CDR3 is built from 11 residues. The CDR3 is CATLQGNEQYF. CDR3 DNA sequence: TGTGCCACCTTACAGGGAAACGAGCAGTACTTC. Using reference TRBV2 and TRBJ2-7 for the parts outside the CDR3, the full variable domain is EPEVTQTPSHQVTQMGQEVILRCVPISNHLYFYWYRQILGQKVEFLVSFYNNEISEKSEIFDDQFSVERPDGSNFTLKIRSTKLEDSAMYFCATLQGNEQYFGPGTRLTVT.

The chain is built from TRBV5-1 and TRBJ1-2; TRBD1 matches at 7 bases. The V gene's germline CDR1 is SGHRS and CDR2 YFSETQ. The CDR3 has 15 residues. V gave up 4 bases and J gave up 2 bases; unmatched junction bases: 8. Here the CDR3 reads CASSGNGQANYGYTF. The CDR3 DNA is TGCGCCAGCAGCGGGAACGGACAGGCGAACTATGGCTACACCTTC.

Of note for this clone: Compared with germline, one end of the junction differs, possibly owing to a read error. CDR3 in DNA: TGTGCCAGCAGAGAAGGGAGTATGAACACTGAAGCTTTCTTT. Its translation is CASREGSMNTEAFF. The rearrangement joins TRBV2 to TRBJ1-1; D is unclear. Germline assignment: CDR1 SNHLY and CDR2 FYNNEI. The CDR3 loop spans 14 amino acids.

The gene calls are TRBV6-1 and TRBJ2-1; TRBD2 is a possible D gene (6 bases). Germline V gene lookup returns CDR1 MNHNS and CDR2 SASEGT. The ends were cut back, 9 bases at V and 1 base at J, with 16 bases in the middle. The CDR3 is made up of 15 amino acids. The CDR3 nucleotides read TGTGCCAGTTCGAGGGGCGGGACTTCCTACAATGAGCAGTTCTTC. Its translation is CASSRGGTSYNEQFF.

The CDR3 spells CASSISSGLLYEQYF. The CDR3 DNA reads TGTGCCAGTAGTATAAGCTCGGGACTATTGTACGAGCAGTACTTC. The rearrangement uses TRBV19 and TRBJ2-7; the match to TRBD2 covers 7 bases. With V trimmed by 2 bases and J by 4 bases, 8 bases remained unmatched. The CDR3 consists of 15 residues. Germline lookup yields CDR1 LNHDA and CDR2 SQIVND (reference sequence).

The rearrangement uses TRBV10-1 and TRBJ2-7; unclear D gene. Germline assignment: CDR1 WNHNN and CDR2 SYGVQD (reference sequence). CDR3 length: 12 residues. Trimming shortened V by 6 bases and J by 5 bases, and 11 bases separated the two germline ends. CDR3 region: CASRGVVHEQYF. CDR3 coding DNA: TGCGCCAGCAGAGGAGTCGTACACGAGCAGTACTTC.

This chain joins TRBV9 and TRBJ2-7; maybe TRBD1 (6 bases). Germline assignment: CDR1 SGDLS and CDR2 YYNGEE. Deletions cut 0 bases from V and 6 bases from J, with 10 bases between. The CDR3 loop spans 13 amino acids. The CDR3 here is CASSVEGGREQYF. The DNA of the CDR3 is TGTGCCAGCAGCGTAGAAGGGGGACGCGAGCAGTACTTC.

V usage is TRBV5-1 and J usage is TRBJ1-5; the D gene is possibly TRBD1 (5 bases). V was trimmed by 0 bases and J by 0 bases, leaving 7 bases between them. The CDR3 runs 15 residues. In germline, CDR1 is SGHRS, CDR2 YFSETQ. CDR3 residues: CASSLEGISNQPQHF. Here the CDR3 DNA reads TGCGCCAGCAGCTTGGAGGGGATTAGCAATCAGCCCCAGCATTTT.

J is TRBJ1-2 and V is TRBV7-2, with 9 positions matching TRBD1. This CDR3 is built from 15 residues. Trimming at V came to 8 bases and at J to 4 bases, leaving 11 bases not matched to a gene. Germline lookup yields CDR1 SGHTA and CDR2 FQGNSA. The CDR3 region is CASLERQGVGYGYTF. The CDR3, as DNA: TGTGCCAGCTTAGAGAGACAGGGGGTGGGCTATGGCTACACCTTC.

The CDR3 bases are TGTGCCAGCAGCGGGGACAGGGAAGGCTACACCTTC. Protein: CASSGDREGYTF. The J gene is TRBJ1-2, the V gene TRBV7-2; 9 bases align to TRBD1. V lost 5 bases to trimming and J lost 8 bases; unmatched junction nucleotides: 3. Looked up from germline, CDR1 is SGHTA and CDR2 is FQGNSA. The CDR3 extends over 12 amino acids. Full variable domain (missing parts from reference TRBV7-2 and TRBJ1-2): GAGVSQSPSNKVTEKGKDVELRCDPISGHTALYWYRQSLGQGLEFLIYFQGNSAPDKSGLPSDRFSAERTGGSVSTLTIQRTQQEDSAVYLCASSGDREGYTFGSGTRLTVV.

The chain recombines TRBV18 with TRBJ1-4; perhaps TRBD1 as D (6 bases). V was clipped by 3 bases and J by 2 bases, with 7 bases between them. This CDR3 is 14 amino acids long. CDR1 is KGHSH, CDR2 LQKENI, per germline. In DNA, the CDR3 is TGTGCCAGCTCACCCAGGGGCACTAATGAAAAACTGTTTTTT. Residues: CASSPRGTNEKLFF. Drawing the rest from reference TRBV18 and TRBJ1-4, the complete variable domain is NAGVMQNPRHLVRRRGQEARLRCSPMKGHSHVYWYRQLPEEGLKFMVYLQKENIIDESGMPKERFSAEFPKEGPSILRIQQVVRGDSAAYFCASSPRGTNEKLFFGSGTQLSVL.

The V and J genes are TRBV7-9 and TRBJ2-1; D is possibly TRBD2 (5 bases). CDR3 length equals 13 residues. In germline, CDR1 is SEHNR, CDR2 FQNEAQ (reference sequence). V was shortened by 0 bases and J by 7 bases, with 7 bases between the two germline ends. The CDR3 spells CASSLASGNEQFF. The CDR3 nucleotides read TGTGCCAGCAGCTTAGCGAGCGGAAATGAGCAGTTCTTC.

The chain joins TRBV5-1 to TRBJ2-7; 7 nucleotides align to TRBD1. The V gene end was trimmed by 3 bases and the J gene end by 5 bases; junction bases not matched to a gene: 11. The CDR3 consists of 15 residues. From germline, CDR1 is SGHRS and CDR2 YFSETQ. In DNA, the CDR3 is TGCGCCAGCAGCTCAGAGGCAGGGGGAATCCACGAGCAGTACTTC. Translated, it gives CASSSEAGGIHEQYF.

V is TRBV29-1 and J is TRBJ2-2, with D uncertain. Trimming pared 4 bases from V and 4 bases from J, leaving 10 bases between. The germline V gene has CDR1 SQVTM and CDR2 ANQGSEA. The CDR3 extends over 13 amino acids. CDR3 protein: CSVVRVSTGELFF. Here the CDR3 DNA reads TGCAGCGTTGTTCGGGTCTCCACCGGGGAGCTGTTTTTT.

V and J are TRBV7-2 and TRBJ2-1; the match to TRBD2 covers 13 bases. Germline trimming cut 5 bases from V and 2 bases from J; bases unmatched to any gene: 9. The CDR3 consists of 18 residues. CDR1 is SGHTA and CDR2 is FQGNSA in the germline V gene. DNA of the CDR3: TGTGCCAGCAGCCTCGATCTCGGGACTAGCGGGACCTACAATGAGCAGTTCTTC. It encodes CASSLDLGTSGTYNEQFF.

The genes are TRBV12-5 and TRBJ2-7, with 9 bases identical to TRBD1. The CDR3 covers 17 residues. J gave up 0 bases and V 0 bases, and 6 bases lay outside the gene matches. The germline V gene encodes CDR1 LGHNT and CDR2 FRNRAP. The CDR3 reads CASGLVVTGGDSYEQYF. CDR3 DNA: TGTGCTAGTGGTTTGGTTGTAACAGGGGGCGACTCCTACGAGCAGTACTTC.